This is a list of T cell receptor beta chains from one sample in a study of CD8+ T cells in alopecia areata. Sequencing was performed with immunoSEQ multiplex PCR; in TCRdb, only in-frame clones are kept and a portion is missing. This sample carries 90,000 to 130,000 clones, about 59% of them seen once, and the ten largest clones take less than 15%. Sequenced here: CD8+ T cells sorted from blood, sampled at week 24, from a patient treated with tofacitinib. Source of these receptors: a human donor with alopecia areata. Each CDR3 is given with its conserved first and last residue. The order of the fields is clone size, J gene, D gene, V gene, CDR3 protein, CDR3 DNA. The D gene is left open where the match is weak. Clone size is given for some rows only: seen once, a few or many times, or a class if the clone is expanded.

. TRBJ2-7 . TRBV4-2 CASSQDPSAIGYEQYF TGTGCCAGCAGCCAAGACCCGTCAGCCATCGGGTACGAGCAGTACTTC
. TRBJ2-2 TRBD1 TRBV5-4 CASSDLTGQGWTGELFF TGTGCCAGCAGCGACCTGACAGGACAGGGGTGGACCGGGGAGCTGTTTTTT
few TRBJ2-5 TRBD2 TRBV29-1 CSVVAGVQETQYF TGCAGCGTAGTAGCGGGGGTACAAGAGACCCAGTACTTC
. TRBJ1-1 . TRBV10-2 CASSPTLDDTEAFF TGCGCCAGCAGCCCTACCCTCGATGACACTGAAGCTTTCTTT
. TRBJ2-3 . TRBV13 CASSISTTDTQYF TGTGCCAGCAGCATCTCTACCACAGATACGCAGTATTTT
. TRBJ2-5 TRBD1 TRBV10-3 CAISESGQGWETQYF TGTGCCATCAGTGAGTCTGGACAGGGTTGGGAGACCCAGTACTTC
. TRBJ2-5 TRBD1 TRBV30 CAFLPGQGWGETQYF TGTGCCTTCCTACCGGGACAGGGATGGGGAGAGACCCAGTACTTC
. TRBJ2-5 . TRBV5-1 CASTPRALMGETQYF TGCGCCAGCACTCCGAGGGCCCTAATGGGGGAGACCCAGTACTTC
. TRBJ2-2 . TRBV10-3 CAISESVTSNTGELFF TGTGCCATCAGTGAGTCTGTAACCTCGAACACCGGGGAGCTGTTTTTT
. TRBJ2-5 TRBD1 TRBV4-3 CASSRITGQSKETQYF TGCGCCAGCAGCCGAATCACGGGACAGTCGAAAGAGACCCAGTACTTC
. TRBJ1-5 . TRBV5-6 CASSLWTSNQPQHF TGTGCCAGCAGCTTATGGACAAGCAATCAGCCCCAGCATTTT
. TRBJ2-1 . TRBV27 CASSFGSYNEQFF TGTGCCAGCAGTTTCGGCTCCTACAATGAGCAGTTCTTC
few TRBJ2-2 . TRBV6-5 CASSYELASAELFF TGTGCCAGCAGTTACGAGTTGGCGTCAGCGGAGCTGTTTTTT
. TRBJ2-3 TRBD1 TRBV6-1 CASSEYRDRGPGDTQYF TGTGCCAGCAGTGAATACAGGGACAGGGGGCCGGGAGATACGCAGTATTTT
. TRBJ1-1 TRBD1 TRBV5-1 CASSLRQGMNTEAFF TGCGCCAGCAGCCTAAGACAGGGTATGAACACTGAAGCTTTCTTT
. TRBJ1-6 . TRBV5-4 CASSIPGHPSPLHF TGTGCCAGCAGCATACCGGGACACCCTTCACCCCTCCACTTT
few TRBJ2-5 . TRBV6-5 CASSTGETQYF TGTGCCAGCAGTACCGGGGAGACCCAGTACTTC
few TRBJ2-3 . TRBV5-6 CASSLLAATDTQYF TGTGCCAGCAGCTTGTTGGCAGCCACAGATACGCAGTATTTT
. TRBJ1-1 . TRBV27 CASRPGGGSSEAFF TGTGCCAGCAGGCCCGGGGGAGGTTCTTCTGAAGCTTTCTTT
. TRBJ1-1 . TRBV30 CAWSVQGWNTEAFF TGTGCCTGGAGTGTACAGGGCTGGAACACTGAAGCTTTCTTT
. TRBJ1-5 . TRBV5-1 CASSLGSGWPQHF TGCGCCAGCAGCTTGGGCAGCGGATGGCCCCAGCATTTT
few TRBJ2-1 . TRBV4-1 CASSQARGEGGPGEQFF TGCGCCAGCAGCCAAGCCCGCGGGGAGGGGGGGCCCGGTGAGCAGTTCTTC
. TRBJ2-3 . TRBV6-6 CASSYLGGLGTDTQYF TGTGCCAGCAGTTACCTTGGGGGGCTGGGCACAGATACGCAGTATTTT
. TRBJ2-1 . TRBV29-1 CSVEVGTEQFF TGCAGCGTTGAAGTAGGTACGGAGCAGTTCTTC
few TRBJ1-3 . TRBV13 CASSHSMGPSSGNTIYF TGTGCCAGCAGCCATTCGATGGGTCCAAGCTCTGGAAACACCATATATTTT
. TRBJ1-6 . TRBV5-8 CASSFPIGYNSPLHF TGTGCCAGCAGCTTTCCCATAGGCTATAATTCACCCCTCCACTTT
few TRBJ1-1 TRBD1 TRBV5-1 CASSFQGDTEAFF TGCGCCAGCAGCTTCCAGGGGGACACTGAAGCTTTCTTT
. TRBJ1-1 . TRBV7-2 CASLYGTEAFF TGTGCCAGTCTGTATGGCACTGAAGCTTTCTTT
. TRBJ2-5 . TRBV4-1 CASSHILTTLPETQYF TGCGCCAGCAGCCACATTTTGACTACCCTCCCAGAGACCCAGTACTTC
. TRBJ2-1 . TRBV6-6 CASSYRDFNNEQFF TGTGCCAGCAGTTACCGGGACTTCAACAATGAGCAGTTCTTC
. TRBJ2-7 . TRBV4-1 CASSQIPGETYEQYF TGCGCCAGCAGCCAAATTCCGGGGGAGACCTACGAGCAGTACTTC
. TRBJ2-1 . TRBV13 CASSLGTVHGEQFF TGTGCCAGCAGCTTAGGGACAGTACACGGTGAGCAGTTCTTC
. TRBJ2-1 TRBD2 TRBV4-2 CASSQEERGESDEQFF TGTGCCAGCAGCCAAGAGGAGCGGGGTGAGTCGGATGAGCAGTTCTTC
. TRBJ2-7 TRBD1 TRBV10-3 CAISETRDSHEQYF TGTGCCATCAGTGAGACAAGGGACAGCCACGAGCAGTACTTC
. TRBJ1-2 . TRBV15 CATSRDRGSTNYGYTF TGTGCCACCAGCAGAGATCGGGGGTCTACTAACTATGGCTACACCTTC
. TRBJ1-2 . TRBV13 CASSGSAGYGGYTF TGTGCCAGCAGCGGAAGTGCCGGGTACGGGGGCTACACCTTC
. TRBJ1-6 TRBD1 TRBV7-3 CASSFTGTGGSPLHF TGTGCCAGCAGTTTTACCGGGACAGGGGGATCACCCCTCCACTTT
. TRBJ2-5 . TRBV7-6 CASSLSVGQETQYF TGTGCCAGCAGCTTATCCGTGGGGCAAGAGACCCAGTACTTC
few TRBJ1-1 . TRBV5-1 CASSPRGRTEAFF TGCGCCAGCAGCCCCCGGGGGCGAACTGAAGCTTTCTTT
once TRBJ2-7 . TRBV5-6 CASSFGQSYEQYF TGTGCCAGCAGCTTTGGGCAGAGCTACGAGCAGTACTTC
. TRBJ2-5 TRBD2 TRBV30 CAVEWLAGGQETQYF TGTGCCGTGGAGTGGCTAGCGGGGGGTCAAGAGACCCAGTACTTC
. TRBJ2-1 . TRBV13 CASSSHGAGWSYNEQFF TGTGCCAGCAGCTCCCATGGAGCTGGGTGGTCCTACAATGAGCAGTTCTTC